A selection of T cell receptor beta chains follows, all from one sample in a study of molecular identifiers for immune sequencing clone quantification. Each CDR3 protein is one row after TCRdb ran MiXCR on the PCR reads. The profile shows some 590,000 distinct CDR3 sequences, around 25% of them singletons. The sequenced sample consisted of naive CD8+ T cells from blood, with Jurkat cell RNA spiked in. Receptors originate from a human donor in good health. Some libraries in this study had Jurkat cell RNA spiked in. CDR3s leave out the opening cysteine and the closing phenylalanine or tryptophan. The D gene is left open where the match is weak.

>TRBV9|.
AGSEGNSLTEAF
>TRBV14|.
ASSPGGPDTEAF
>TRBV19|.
ASSMGTPGEQY
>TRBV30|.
AWRKHKNTEAF
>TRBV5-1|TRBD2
ASSSEGLAITDTQY
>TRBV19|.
ASSIVLLQDTQY
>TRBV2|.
ASSMGDGEQF
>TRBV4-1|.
ASSPGTTGQPQH
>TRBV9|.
ASSVGGSTDTQY
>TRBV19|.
ASSIVHTDTQY
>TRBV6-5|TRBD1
ASSSRQGSINTEAF
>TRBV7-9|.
ASSETNSYNEQF
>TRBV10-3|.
AINDPPSSAQY
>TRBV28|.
ASSSLNTDTQY
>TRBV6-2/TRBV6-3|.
ASIGQPQETQY
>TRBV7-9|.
ASSDYYGLAASQETQY
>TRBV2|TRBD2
ASVDGGALGEQF
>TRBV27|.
ASSIRDTYEQY
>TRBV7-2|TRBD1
ASSPLGQGNLGNEQF
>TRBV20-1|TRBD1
SARDWTGDPYGYT
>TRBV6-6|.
VSSYAGWGTDTQY
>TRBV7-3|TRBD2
ASSSLAGEAADTQY
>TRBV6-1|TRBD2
ASIASGDSTDTQY
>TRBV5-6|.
ASSSNMRSSTDTQY
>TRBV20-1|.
SASGSPDTQY
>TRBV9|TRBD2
ASSVDGRTSDEQY